This T cell receptor beta chain was captured in a study of shared clonotypes between healthy human individuals. The assay was immunoSEQ multiplex PCR, and TCRdb's table has in-frame clones only and misses some. This table holds about 2.4 million clones, roughly 93% found once. The TCR was taken from a man younger than 35 in good health. Some clones in this sample may be carry-over from other donors' samples. The sequenced material came from naive CD4+ T cells from PBMCs. Subset of the sample: CD45RA+ positively selected.

CDR3 in amino acids: CASSLLDRLYEQYF. The CDR3 coding sequence is TGTGCCAGCAGTTTACTGGACCGTCTCTACGAGCAGTACTTC. The chain has TRBV28 and TRBJ2-5; no clear D. The last part of the DNA fits TRBJ2-7 better; the J call may be wrong. The CDR3 has 14 amino acids. Germline V lookup: CDR1 MDHEN, CDR2 SYDVKM.